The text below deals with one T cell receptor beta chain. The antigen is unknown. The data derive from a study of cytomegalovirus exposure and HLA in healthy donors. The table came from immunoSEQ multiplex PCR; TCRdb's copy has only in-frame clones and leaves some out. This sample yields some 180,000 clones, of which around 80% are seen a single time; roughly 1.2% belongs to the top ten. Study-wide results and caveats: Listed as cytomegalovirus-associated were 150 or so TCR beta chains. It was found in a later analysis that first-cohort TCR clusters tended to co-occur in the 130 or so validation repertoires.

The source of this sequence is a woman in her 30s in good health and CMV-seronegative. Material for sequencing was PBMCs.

The CDR3 sequence is CASSFSPGSNSATNEKLFF. In nucleotides, the CDR3 is TGTGCCAGCAGTTTCAGTCCGGGATCTAACTCTGCAACTAATGAAAAACTGTTTTTT. The genes are TRBV27 and TRBJ1-4; D remains unclear. V was pared by 3 bases and J by 0 bases, with 20 bases between. This CDR3 region has 19 residues. From germline, CDR1 is MNHEY and CDR2 SMNVEV (reference sequence).